The 15 T cell receptor beta chains presented below share a single source sample, sequenced in a study of T cells in Graves' hyperthyroidism and ophthalmopathy. The investigators amplified TCR beta CDR3 regions from RNA transcripts. Researchers ran a first-round RT-PCR on the TCR CDR3 using the HTBI primer set. TCRdb passed the multiplex PCR reads through MiXCR, listing each CDR3 protein once. The sample lists about half a million distinct CDR3 sequences; roughly a sixth were seen once. Sequencing was done on a sample of blood. All receptors derive from a woman in her twenties or thirties with Graves' ophthalmopathy.

Many counts were recorded for this clonotype. The chain recombines TRBV28 with TRBJ2-3; 7 nucleotides agree with TRBD1. In germline, CDR1 is MDHEN, CDR2 SYDVKM. The CDR3 totals 15 residues. V was clipped by 5 bases and J by 1 base; unmatched bases: 6. The CDR3 reads CASSPQGDGTDTQYF. CDR3 in DNA: TGTGCCAGCAGTCCGCAGGGGGACGGCACAGATACGCAGTATTTT. Full variable domain (rest looked up from reference TRBV28 and TRBJ2-3): DVKVTQSSRYLVKRTGEKVFLECVQDMDHENMFWYRQDPGLGLRLIYFSYDVKMKEKGDIPEGYSVSREKKERFSLILESASTNQTSMYLCASSPQGDGTDTQYFGPGTRLTVL.

The gene calls are TRBV4-3 and TRBJ1-6; a weak D match, TRBD1 (6 bases). Germline V gene lookup returns CDR1 LGHNA and CDR2 YSLEER. V shed 0 bases and J shed 8 bases, with 20 bases lying between them. The CDR3 has 18 residues. Here the CDR3 reads CASSQDGASTGSYSPLHF. For the CDR3, the DNA is TGCGCCAGCAGCCAAGATGGGGCTAGTACAGGGTCTTATTCACCCCTCCACTTT.

The table lists this clonotype with many counts. The rearrangement joins TRBV4-3 to TRBJ2-2; 11 nucleotides line up with TRBD2. Losses at the gene ends were 1 base for V and 3 bases for J; bases not matched to a gene: 7. This CDR3 region has 18 residues. Looked up from germline, CDR1 is LGHNA and CDR2 is YSLEER. The CDR3 sequence is CASSQGGIAGGYTGELFF. In DNA form, the CDR3 reads TGCGCCAGCAGCCAAGGGGGGATAGCGGGAGGGTACACCGGGGAGCTGTTTTTT.

This clonotype was counted ten times or more. V is TRBV2 and J is TRBJ2-1; 11 nucleotides match TRBD2. The CDR3 has 15 amino acids. Germline assignment: CDR1 SNHLY and CDR2 FYNNEI. Trimming removed 4 bases from V and 6 bases from J; junction bases left unmatched: 5. As DNA, the CDR3 is TGTGCCAGCAGTGCCAAAGGACTAGCGGGCAATGAGCAGTTCTTC. Protein product: CASSAKGLAGNEQFF. The variable domain in full, with the rest retrieved from reference TRBV2 and TRBJ2-1, is EPEVTQTPSHQVTQMGQEVILRCVPISNHLYFYWYRQILGQKVEFLVSFYNNEISEKSEIFDDQFSVERPDGSNFTLKIRSTKLEDSAMYFCASSAKGLAGNEQFFGPGTRLTVL.

The chain carries TRBV12-3 or TRBV12-4 and TRBJ1-4, with D tentatively TRBD1 (5 bases). The CDR3 is 13 residues long. V lost 6 bases, J lost 7 bases, and 12 bases lay in between. CDR3 in amino acids: CASSRTLGEKLFF. CDR3 coding DNA: TGTGCCAGCAGCCGGACATTGGGTGAAAAACTGTTTTTT.

This clonotype was picked up many times. This rearrangement joins TRBV20-1 to TRBJ2-7; the D gene could be TRBD1 or TRBD2 (6 bases each). Trimming left V 5 bases short and J 0 bases short, with 17 bases between. CDR1 is DFQATT, CDR2 SNEGSKA, per germline (reference sequence). CDR3 length: 15 amino acids. CDR3: CSAGPLEGGSYEQYF. The CDR3 DNA reads TGCAGTGCTGGGCCTTTGGAGGGGGGCTCCTACGAGCAGTACTTC.

The chain links TRBV6-1 to TRBJ2-7; weak D call: TRBD2 (7 bases). This CDR3 contains 15 residues. Deletions cut 6 bases from V and 5 bases from J, with 20 bases between. The germline V gene has CDR1 MNHNS and CDR2 SASEGT. CDR3 sequence: CASSWGGSARHEQYF. The CDR3 bases are TGTGCCAGCAGCTGGGGGGGCTCGGCTCGGCACGAGCAGTACTTC.

As for this clonotype: Its ends do not fully match the called genes, so a read error is possible. The V gene is TRBV6-5, the J gene TRBJ1-2, with D unclear. This CDR3 contains 14 residues. CDR1 MNHEY and CDR2 SVGAGI come from the germline V gene. Here the CDR3 DNA reads TGTACCAGCATTCCCGAGCCCGGGAGCGTTAACTACACCTTC. The encoded protein is CTSIPEPGSVNYTF.

This clonotype has a count of ten or more. The gene calls are TRBV12-3 or TRBV12-4 and TRBJ2-5; D gene ambiguous. Trimming left V 2 bases short and J 4 bases short, with 11 bases between. The CDR3 length is 14 residues. CDR3 sequence (DNA): TGTGCCAGCAGTTTATTAAGCCTTTTAGAGACCCAGTACTTC. Translation gives CASSLLSLLETQYF.

This clonotype turned up a few times. The chain recombines TRBV5-1 with TRBJ2-5, with TRBD1 matching over 9 bases. The germline CDR1 and CDR2 sequences are SGHRS and YFSETQ. The trim removed 4 bases at V and 3 bases at J, leaving 7 bases unmatched. This CDR3 comprises 15 residues. This chain's CDR3 is CASSRWTGAKETQYF. Written as DNA, the CDR3 is TGCGCCAGCAGCCGATGGACAGGGGCGAAAGAGACCCAGTACTTC. The complete variable domain, with remaining parts taken from reference TRBV5-1 and TRBJ2-5, reads KAGVTQTPRYLIKTRGQQVTLSCSPISGHRSVSWYQQTPGQGLQFLFEYFSETQRNKGNFPGRFSGRQFSNSRSEMNVSTLELGDSALYLCASSRWTGAKETQYFGPGTRLLVL.

V is TRBV28 and J is TRBJ2-7; 9 nucleotides agree with TRBD2. With 5 bases clipped from V and 4 bases from J, the junction kept 9 bases outside the gene matches. CDR1 is MDHEN, CDR2 SYDVKM, per germline. The CDR3 contains 15 residues. This CDR3 reads CASSPQLAGRYEQYF. CDR3 nucleotide sequence: TGTGCCAGCAGTCCCCAGCTAGCGGGACGTTACGAGCAGTACTTC.

The chain combines TRBV5-1 with TRBJ2-1, with D unclear. The ends were cut back, 0 bases at V and 6 bases at J, with 13 bases in the middle. The CDR3 covers 15 residues. Per germline, CDR1 SGHRS and CDR2 YFSETQ. CDR3 residues: CASSLEFVGLNEQFF. CDR3 DNA sequence: TGCGCCAGCAGCTTGGAATTCGTTGGTCTCAATGAGCAGTTCTTC.

The V gene is TRBV3-1, the J gene TRBJ1-5; D unclear. The germline V gene encodes CDR1 LGHDT and CDR2 YNNKEL (reference sequence). Trimming stripped 6 bases from V and 0 bases from J, with 9 bases between. The CDR3 runs 14 residues. CDR3 region: CASRAGNSNQPQHF. The DNA for the CDR3 is TGTGCCAGCAGAGCCGGCAATAGCAATCAGCCCCAGCATTTT. Full variable domain (remainder filled in from reference TRBV3-1 and TRBJ1-5): DTAVSQTPKYLVTQMGNDKSIKCEQNLGHDTMYWYKQDSKKFLKIMFSYNNKELIINETVPNRFSPKSPDKAHLNLHINSLELGDSAVYFCASRAGNSNQPQHFGDGTRLSIL.

This clonotype has at least ten counts. The chain joins TRBV2 to TRBJ2-3, with D tentatively TRBD1 or TRBD2 (6 bases each). Germline V CDR1 and CDR2: SNHLY, FYNNEI. There are 14 residues in the CDR3. Deletions cut 8 bases from V and 3 bases from J, with 15 bases between. CDR3 bases: TGTGCCAGCGGGATACAGGGAGGAACAGATACGCAGTATTTT. Its translation is CASGIQGGTDTQYF.

The genes are TRBV27 and TRBJ1-5; D not resolved. V dropped 5 bases and J dropped 5 bases, with 16 bases sitting between them. The germline CDR1 and CDR2 sequences are MNHEY and SMNVEV (reference sequence). CDR3 length: 15 residues. The CDR3 nucleotides read TGTGCCAGCAGTCCCCTCGGACGGGCCCATCAGCCCCAGCATTTT. Amino acids: CASSPLGRAHQPQHF.